The 8 T cell receptor beta chains given below trace back to one sample, sequenced in a study of monozygotic twins with cystic fibrosis. This table comes from immunoSEQ multiplex PCR, and its TCRdb copy is limited to in-frame clones, with some not included. The sample holds about 20,000 clones, around nine tenths seen once. The specimen sequenced was blood. The receptors here all came from a woman under 40 with cystic fibrosis.

This clone has a single count. The rearrangement joins TRBV14 to TRBJ1-2; D gene unclear. V lost 1 base and J lost 2, with 8 bases in between. CDR1 SGHDN and CDR2 FVKESK come from the germline V gene. This CDR3 region has 14 residues. In nucleotides, the CDR3 is TGTGCCAGCAGCCAAGGGCCGGGGAACTATGGCTACACCTTC. As protein: CASSQGPGNYGYTF. Looking up the rest from reference TRBV14 and TRBJ1-2 gives the full variable domain: EAGVTQFPSHSVIEKGQTVTLRCDPISGHDNLYWYRRVMGKEIKFLLHFVKESKQDESGMPNNRFLAERTGGTYSTLKVQPAELEDSGVYFCASSQGPGNYGYTFGSGTRLTVV.

The chain has TRBV18 and TRBJ1-2; D is possibly TRBD1 (5 bases). CDR1 KGHSH and CDR2 LQKENI come from the germline V gene. The CDR3 spans 15 residues. V was pared by 3 bases and J by 4 bases, with 15 bases between. Here the CDR3 reads CASSPGTATVYGYTF. CDR3 nucleotide sequence: TGTGCCAGCTCACCCGGGACGGCCACTGTCTATGGCTACACCTTC.

The gene calls are TRBV7-8 and TRBJ2-2; a possible D gene is TRBD2 (6 bases). This CDR3 region has 13 residues. The germline gives CDR1 SGHVS, CDR2 FQNEAQ. V lost 2 bases and J 9 bases, leaving 10 bases between the germline ends. The CDR3, as DNA: TGTGCCAGCAGCTTAAGACTAGTCAGGGAGCTGTTTTTT. This encodes CASSLRLVRELFF.

This chain joins TRBV28 and TRBJ2-3; perhaps TRBD2 as D (7 bases). Germline V gene lookup returns CDR1 MDHEN and CDR2 SYDVKM. The CDR3 runs to 14 residues. Trimming took off 8 bases at V and 3 bases at J, with 15 bases between the two ends. The CDR3 DNA is TGTGCCAGCGGGGGGGAAGGGGGAACAGATACGCAGTATTTT. It translates to CASGGEGGTDTQYF.

This chain connects TRBV6-7 to TRBJ1-5; unclear D gene. TRBV6-7 is an ORF, with its function uncertain. The CDR3 is made up of 16 amino acids. The V end lost 10 bases, the J end lost 3 bases, and 22 bases lay between the germline ends. CDR3 residues: CATPHGGLKSNQPQHF. DNA for the CDR3: TGTGCCACCCCGCATGGAGGTCTTAAATCCAATCAGCCCCAGCATTTT.

As concerns this clone: At one of its ends the junction is not consistent with the germline gene, which may arise from a read error. This chain joins TRBV28 and TRBJ1-5; the match to TRBD1 covers 8 bases. Germline assignment: CDR1 MDHEN and CDR2 SYDVKM. This CDR3 is built from 15 residues. In nucleotides, the CDR3 is TGTGCCGGCAGTTTAACAGGGGGGCCGGGTCAGCCCCAGCATTTT. This translates into CAGSLTGGPGQPQHF.

The chain combines TRBV9 with TRBJ2-1, with TRBD2 identical over 8 bases. Trimming cost V 4 bases and J 0 bases; bases outside gene matches: 6. There are 16 residues in the CDR3. The V gene's germline CDR1 is SGDLS and CDR2 YYNGEE. CDR3 protein: CASSPSSGLSYNEQFF. The CDR3 DNA is TGTGCCAGCAGCCCCTCTAGCGGGCTCTCCTACAATGAGCAGTTCTTC.

The chain is built from TRBV6-6 and TRBJ2-7; D is unclear. CDR1 and CDR2 from the germline V gene are MNHNY and SVGAGI (reference sequence). Trimming pared 6 bases from V and 2 bases from J, leaving 5 bases between. The CDR3 extends over 11 amino acids. The CDR3 DNA is TGTGCCAGCAGGAACACCTACGAGCAGTACTTC. Protein sequence: CASRNTYEQYF.